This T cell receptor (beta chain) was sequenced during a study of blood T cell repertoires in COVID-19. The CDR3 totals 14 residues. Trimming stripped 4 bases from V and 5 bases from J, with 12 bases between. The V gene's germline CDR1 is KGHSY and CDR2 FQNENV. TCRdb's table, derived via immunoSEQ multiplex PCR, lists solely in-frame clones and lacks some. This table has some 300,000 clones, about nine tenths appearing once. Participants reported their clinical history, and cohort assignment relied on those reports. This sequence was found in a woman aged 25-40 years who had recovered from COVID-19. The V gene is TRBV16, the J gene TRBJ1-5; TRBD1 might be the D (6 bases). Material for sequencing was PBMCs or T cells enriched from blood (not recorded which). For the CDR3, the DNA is TGTGCCAGCAGCCCACAGGGTCGGGATCAGCCCCAGCATTTT. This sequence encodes CASSPQGRDQPQHF.